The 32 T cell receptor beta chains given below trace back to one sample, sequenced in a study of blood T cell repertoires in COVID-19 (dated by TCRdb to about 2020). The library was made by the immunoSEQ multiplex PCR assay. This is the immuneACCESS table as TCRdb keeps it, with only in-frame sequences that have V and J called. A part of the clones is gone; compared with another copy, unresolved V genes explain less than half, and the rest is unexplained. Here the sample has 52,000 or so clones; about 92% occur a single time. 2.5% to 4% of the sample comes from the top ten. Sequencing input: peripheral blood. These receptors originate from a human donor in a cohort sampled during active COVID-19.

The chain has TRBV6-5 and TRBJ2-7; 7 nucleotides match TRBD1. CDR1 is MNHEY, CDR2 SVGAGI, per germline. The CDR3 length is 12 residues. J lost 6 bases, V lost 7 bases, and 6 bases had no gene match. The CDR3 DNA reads TGTGCCAGCAACACAGGGGTGTCCGAGCAGTACTTC. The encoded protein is CASNTGVSEQYF.

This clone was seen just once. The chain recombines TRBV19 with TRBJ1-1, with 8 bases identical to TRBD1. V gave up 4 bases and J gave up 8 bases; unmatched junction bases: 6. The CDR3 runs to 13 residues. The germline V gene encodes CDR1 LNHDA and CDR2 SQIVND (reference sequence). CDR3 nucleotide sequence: TGTGCCAGTAGTAGGACAGGGATGATAGAAGCTTTCTTT. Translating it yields CASSRTGMIEAFF.

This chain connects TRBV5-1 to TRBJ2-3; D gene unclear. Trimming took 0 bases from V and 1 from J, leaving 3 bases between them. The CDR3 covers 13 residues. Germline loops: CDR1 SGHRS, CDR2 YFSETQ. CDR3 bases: TGCGCCAGCAGCTTGGGGCGCACAGATACGCAGTATTTT. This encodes CASSLGRTDTQYF.

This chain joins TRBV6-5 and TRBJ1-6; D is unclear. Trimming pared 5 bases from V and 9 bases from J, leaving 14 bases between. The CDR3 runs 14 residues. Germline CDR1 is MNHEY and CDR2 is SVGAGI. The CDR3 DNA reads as TGTGCCAGCAGTACCCCGGGAAGGGCTTCACCCCTCCACTTT. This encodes CASSTPGRASPLHF.

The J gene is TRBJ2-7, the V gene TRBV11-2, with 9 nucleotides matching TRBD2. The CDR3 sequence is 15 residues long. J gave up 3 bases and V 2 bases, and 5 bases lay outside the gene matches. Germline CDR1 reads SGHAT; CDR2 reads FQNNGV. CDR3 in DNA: TGTGCCAGCAGCTTATATAGCGGGAGCCTCTACGAGCAGTACTTC. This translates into CASSLYSGSLYEQYF.

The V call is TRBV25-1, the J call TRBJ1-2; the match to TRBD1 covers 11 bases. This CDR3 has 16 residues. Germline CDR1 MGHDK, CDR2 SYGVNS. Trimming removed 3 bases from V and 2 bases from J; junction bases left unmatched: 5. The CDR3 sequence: CASSEPGTGGNYGYTF. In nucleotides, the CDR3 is TGTGCCAGCAGTGAGCCGGGGACAGGGGGAAACTATGGCTACACCTTC.

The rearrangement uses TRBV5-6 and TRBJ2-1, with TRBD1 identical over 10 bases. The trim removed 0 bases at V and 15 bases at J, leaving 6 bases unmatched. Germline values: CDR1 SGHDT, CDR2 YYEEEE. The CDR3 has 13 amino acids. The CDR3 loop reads CASSLGLDRGVFF. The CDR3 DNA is TGTGCCAGCAGCTTGGGGTTGGACAGGGGGGTGTTCTTC.

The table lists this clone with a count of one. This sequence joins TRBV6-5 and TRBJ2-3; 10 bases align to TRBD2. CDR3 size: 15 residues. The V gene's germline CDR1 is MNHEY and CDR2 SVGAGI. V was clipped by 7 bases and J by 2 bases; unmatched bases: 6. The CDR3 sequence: CASTKLAGSTDTQYF. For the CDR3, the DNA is TGTGCCAGCACCAAACTAGCGGGGTCCACAGATACGCAGTATTTT.

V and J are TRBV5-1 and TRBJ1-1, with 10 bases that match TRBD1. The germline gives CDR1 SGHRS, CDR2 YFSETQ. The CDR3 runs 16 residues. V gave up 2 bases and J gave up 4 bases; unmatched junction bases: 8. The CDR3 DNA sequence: TGCGCCAGCAGCTTCGCGACAGGGGGCGGTGGCACTGAAGCTTTCTTT. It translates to CASSFATGGGGTEAFF.

For the CDR3, the DNA is TGTGCCACCAGCAGAGATCCGGCGGGAGCCAAAAACATTCAGTACTTC. It is translated as CATSRDPAGAKNIQYF. The V gene is TRBV15, the J gene TRBJ2-4, with D perhaps TRBD2 (5 bases). This CDR3 contains 16 residues. V lost 0 bases and J lost 0, with 9 bases in between. From germline, CDR1 is LNHNV and CDR2 YYDKDF (reference sequence).

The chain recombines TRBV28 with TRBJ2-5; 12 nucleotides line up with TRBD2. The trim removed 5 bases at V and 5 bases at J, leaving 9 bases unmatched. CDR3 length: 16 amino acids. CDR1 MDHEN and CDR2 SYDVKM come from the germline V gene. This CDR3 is CASSTRTSGRRETQYF. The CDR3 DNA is TGTGCCAGCAGTACCCGTACTAGCGGGAGGCGGGAGACCCAGTACTTC.

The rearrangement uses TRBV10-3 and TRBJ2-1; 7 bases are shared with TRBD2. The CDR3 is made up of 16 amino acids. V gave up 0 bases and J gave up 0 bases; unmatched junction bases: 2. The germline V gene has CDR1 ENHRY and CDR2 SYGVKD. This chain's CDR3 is CAISESGGSSYNEQFF. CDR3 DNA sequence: TGTGCCATCAGTGAGTCGGGCGGGAGCTCCTACAATGAGCAGTTCTTC.

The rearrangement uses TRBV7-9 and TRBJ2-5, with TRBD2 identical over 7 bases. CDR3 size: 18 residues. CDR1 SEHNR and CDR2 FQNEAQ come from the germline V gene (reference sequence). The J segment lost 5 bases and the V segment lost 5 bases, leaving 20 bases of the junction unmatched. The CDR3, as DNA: TGTGCCAGCAGCCCCCTAGATTCCGCTAGCGGCCCCTGGGAGACCCAGTACTTC. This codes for CASSPLDSASGPWETQYF.

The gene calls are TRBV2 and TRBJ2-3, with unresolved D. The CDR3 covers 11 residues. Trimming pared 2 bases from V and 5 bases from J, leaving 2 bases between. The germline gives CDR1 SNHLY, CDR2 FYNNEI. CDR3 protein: CASSELDTQYF. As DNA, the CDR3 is TGTGCCAGCAGTGAACTAGATACGCAGTATTTT.

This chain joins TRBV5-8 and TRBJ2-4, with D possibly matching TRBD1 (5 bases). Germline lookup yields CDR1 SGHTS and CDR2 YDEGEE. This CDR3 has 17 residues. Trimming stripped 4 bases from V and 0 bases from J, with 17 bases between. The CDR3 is CASSQSGGAVAKNIQYF. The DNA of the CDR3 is TGTGCCAGCAGCCAATCGGGTGGGGCCGTAGCCAAAAACATTCAGTACTTC.

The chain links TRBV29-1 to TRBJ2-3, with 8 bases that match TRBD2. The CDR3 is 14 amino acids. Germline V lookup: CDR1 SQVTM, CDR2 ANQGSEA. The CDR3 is CTFGESGRTDTQYF. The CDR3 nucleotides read TGCACCTTCGGGGAGAGCGGGAGAACAGATACGCAGTATTTT.

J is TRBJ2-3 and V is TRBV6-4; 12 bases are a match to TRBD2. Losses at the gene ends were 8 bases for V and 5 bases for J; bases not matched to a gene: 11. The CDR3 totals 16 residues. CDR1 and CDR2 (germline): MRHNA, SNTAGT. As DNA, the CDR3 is TGTGCCAGCGCCCCGACTAGCGGGAGATCGGGAGATACGCAGTATTTT. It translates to CASAPTSGRSGDTQYF.

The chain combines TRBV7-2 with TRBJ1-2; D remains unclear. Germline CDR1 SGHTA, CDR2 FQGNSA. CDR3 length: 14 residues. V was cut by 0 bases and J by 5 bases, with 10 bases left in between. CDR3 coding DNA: TGTGCCAGCAGCTTAGCGCATCCGACTTATGGCTACACCTTC. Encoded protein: CASSLAHPTYGYTF.

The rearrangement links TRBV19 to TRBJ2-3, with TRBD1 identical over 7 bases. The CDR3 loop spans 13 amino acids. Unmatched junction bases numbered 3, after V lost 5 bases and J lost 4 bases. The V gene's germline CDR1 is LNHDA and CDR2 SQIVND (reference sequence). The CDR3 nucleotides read TGTGCCAGTAGTTTAACAGGGGCAGATACGCAGTATTTT. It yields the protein CASSLTGADTQYF.

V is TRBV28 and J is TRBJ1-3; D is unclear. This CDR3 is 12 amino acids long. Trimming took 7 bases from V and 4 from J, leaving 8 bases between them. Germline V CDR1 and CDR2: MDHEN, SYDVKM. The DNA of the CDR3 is TGTGCCAGCACCCAGTTAGGAAACACCATATATTTT. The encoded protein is CASTQLGNTIYF.

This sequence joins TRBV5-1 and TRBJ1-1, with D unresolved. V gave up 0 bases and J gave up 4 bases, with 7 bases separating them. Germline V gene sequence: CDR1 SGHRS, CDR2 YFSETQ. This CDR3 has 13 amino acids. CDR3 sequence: CASSLGEPTEAFF. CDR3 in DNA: TGCGCCAGCAGCTTGGGAGAACCCACTGAAGCTTTCTTT.

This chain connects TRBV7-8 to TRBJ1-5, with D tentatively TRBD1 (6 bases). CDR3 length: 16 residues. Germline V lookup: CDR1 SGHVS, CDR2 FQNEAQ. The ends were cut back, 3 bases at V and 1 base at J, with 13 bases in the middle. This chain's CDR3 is CASSFGGAGSNQPQHF. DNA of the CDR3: TGTGCCAGCAGCTTTGGGGGGGCGGGGAGCAATCAGCCCCAGCATTTT.

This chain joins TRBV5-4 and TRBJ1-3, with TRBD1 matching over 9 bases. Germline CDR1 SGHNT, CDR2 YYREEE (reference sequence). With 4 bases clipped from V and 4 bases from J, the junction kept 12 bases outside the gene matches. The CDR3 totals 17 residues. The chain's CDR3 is CASSATPGQGSGNTIYF. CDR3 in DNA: TGTGCCAGCAGCGCAACGCCGGGACAGGGTTCGGGAAACACCATATATTTT. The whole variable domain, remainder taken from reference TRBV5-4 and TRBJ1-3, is ETGVTQSPTHLIKTRGQQVTLRCSSQSGHNTVSWYQQALGQGPQFIFQYYREEENGRGNFPPRFSGLQFPNYSSELNVNALELDDSALYLCASSATPGQGSGNTIYFGEGSWLTVV.

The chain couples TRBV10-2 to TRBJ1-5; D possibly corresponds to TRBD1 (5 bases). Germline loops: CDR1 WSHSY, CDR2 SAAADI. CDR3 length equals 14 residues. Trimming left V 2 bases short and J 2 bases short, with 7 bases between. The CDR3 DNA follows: TGCGCCAGCAGTGAGCAAGGGGGCAATCAGCCCCAGCATTTT. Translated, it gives CASSEQGGNQPQHF.

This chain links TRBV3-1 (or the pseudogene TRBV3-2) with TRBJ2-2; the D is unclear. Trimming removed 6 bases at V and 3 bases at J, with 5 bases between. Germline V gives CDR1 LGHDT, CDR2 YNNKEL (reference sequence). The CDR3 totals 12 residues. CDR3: CASRQHTGELFF. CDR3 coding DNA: TGTGCCAGCAGACAGCACACCGGGGAGCTGTTTTTT.

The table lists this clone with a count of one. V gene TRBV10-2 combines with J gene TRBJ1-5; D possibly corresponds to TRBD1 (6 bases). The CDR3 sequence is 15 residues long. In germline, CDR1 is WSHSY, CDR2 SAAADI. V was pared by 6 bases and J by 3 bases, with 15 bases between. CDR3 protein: CASSEVDRFNQPQHF. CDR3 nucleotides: TGCGCCAGCAGCGAGGTAGACAGGTTCAATCAGCCCCAGCATTTT.

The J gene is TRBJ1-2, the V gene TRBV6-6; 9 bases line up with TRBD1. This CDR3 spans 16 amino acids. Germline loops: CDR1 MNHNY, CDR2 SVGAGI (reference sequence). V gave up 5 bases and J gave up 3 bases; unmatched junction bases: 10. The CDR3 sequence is CASSRNRGPRDYGYTF. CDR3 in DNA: TGTGCCAGCAGTAGGAACAGGGGGCCCCGGGACTATGGCTACACCTTC.

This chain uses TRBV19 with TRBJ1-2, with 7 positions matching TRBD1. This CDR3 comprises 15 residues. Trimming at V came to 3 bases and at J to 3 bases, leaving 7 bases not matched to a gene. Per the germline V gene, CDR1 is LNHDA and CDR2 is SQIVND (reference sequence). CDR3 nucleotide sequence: TGTGCCAGTAGTATTCCGACAGGGTCGGACTATGGCTACACCTTC. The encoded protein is CASSIPTGSDYGYTF. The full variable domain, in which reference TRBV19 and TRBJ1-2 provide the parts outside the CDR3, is DGGITQSPKYLFRKEGQNVTLSCEQNLNHDAMYWYRQDPGQGLRLIYYSQIVNDFQKGDIAEGYSVSREKKESFPLTVTSAQKNPTAFYLCASSIPTGSDYGYTFGSGTRLTVV.

The CDR3 nucleotides are TGTGCCAGCAGTTCGTGGGACACCAACACTGAAGCTTTCTTT. This translates into CASSSWDTNTEAFF. The rearrangement uses TRBV6-5 and TRBJ1-1, with D tentatively TRBD1 (6 bases). This CDR3 has 14 amino acids. The ends were cut back, 4 bases at V and 2 bases at J, with 11 bases in the middle. The germline CDR1 and CDR2 sequences are MNHEY and SVGAGI.

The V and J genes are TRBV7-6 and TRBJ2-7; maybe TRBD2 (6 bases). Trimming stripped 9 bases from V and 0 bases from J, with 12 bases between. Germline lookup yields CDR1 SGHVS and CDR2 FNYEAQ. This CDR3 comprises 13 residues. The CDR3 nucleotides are TGTGCCAGTTCCCTTAGCGGCTCCTACGAGCAGTACTTC. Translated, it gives CASSLSGSYEQYF.

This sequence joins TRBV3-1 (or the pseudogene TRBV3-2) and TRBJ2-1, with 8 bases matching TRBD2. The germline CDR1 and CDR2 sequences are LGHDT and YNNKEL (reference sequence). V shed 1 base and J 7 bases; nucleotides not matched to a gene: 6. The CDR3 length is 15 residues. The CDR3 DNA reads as TGTGCCAGCAGCCAAGCGTTGACTAGCGCTAATGAGCAGTTCTTC. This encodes CASSQALTSANEQFF.

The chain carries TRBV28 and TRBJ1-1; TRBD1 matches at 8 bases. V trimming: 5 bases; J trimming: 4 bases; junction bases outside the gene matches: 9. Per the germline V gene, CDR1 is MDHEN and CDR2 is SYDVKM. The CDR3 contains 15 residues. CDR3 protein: CASSPVTGGGTEAFF. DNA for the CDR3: TGTGCCAGCAGTCCGGTAACAGGGGGAGGCACTGAAGCTTTCTTT. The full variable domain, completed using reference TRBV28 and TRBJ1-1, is DVKVTQSSRYLVKRTGEKVFLECVQDMDHENMFWYRQDPGLGLRLIYFSYDVKMKEKGDIPEGYSVSREKKERFSLILESASTNQTSMYLCASSPVTGGGTEAFFGQGTRLTVV.